These T cell receptor beta chains were read from a single sample in a study of blood T cell repertoires in COVID-19. Sequencing used immunoSEQ multiplex PCR; TCRdb keeps in-frame clones, though not all of them. Seen here are about 190,000 clones, about 83% observed once, and the top ten hold approximately 5%. The specimen sequenced was peripheral blood. The receptors shown here come from a woman in her 70s with active or convalescent COVID-19. CDR3s include the opening cysteine and the closing phenylalanine or tryptophan. D genes are given only for firm matches. Clone sizes are given selectively: once, few, many, or a class where the clone is expanded.

cdr3_nt: TGTGCCAGCAGTTCTTACACCGGGGAGCTGTTTTTT
cdr3_aa: CASSSYTGELFF
cdr3_length: 12
clone_size: once
d_call: -
v_call: TRBV28
j_call: TRBJ2-2

cdr3_nt: TGTGCCAGCAAAAGGACAGGGTTGTCACCCCTCCACTTT
cdr3_aa: CASKRTGLSPLHF
cdr3_length: 13
clone_size: -
d_call: TRBD1
v_call: TRBV2
j_call: TRBJ1-6

cdr3_nt: TGTGCCAGCAGTCTCCGATTGGGACTAGCGGGATATTTCTTC
cdr3_aa: CASSLRLGLAGYFF
cdr3_length: 14
clone_size: -
d_call: TRBD2
v_call: TRBV3-1/TRBV3-2
j_call: TRBJ2-1

cdr3_nt: TGTGCCAGCAGTAAGACCTGGGAGTACGAGCAGTACTTC
cdr3_aa: CASSKTWEYEQYF
cdr3_length: 13
clone_size: -
d_call: -
v_call: TRBV6-2/TRBV6-3
j_call: TRBJ2-7

cdr3_nt: TGTGCCAGCAGCCATGGAACCTGGGGAGATGAGCAGTTCTTC
cdr3_aa: CASSHGTWGDEQFF
cdr3_length: 14
clone_size: -
d_call: -
v_call: TRBV4-2
j_call: TRBJ2-1

cdr3_nt: TGTGCCAGCATACGACAGGGAATGACAGATACGCAGTATTTT
cdr3_aa: CASIRQGMTDTQYF
cdr3_length: 14
clone_size: once
d_call: TRBD1
v_call: TRBV7-9
j_call: TRBJ2-3

cdr3_nt: TGTGCCAGCAGCCATAGGCTAGCGGCTCGATGGGCCCAGTACTTC
cdr3_aa: CASSHRLAARWAQYF
cdr3_length: 15
clone_size: -
d_call: TRBD2
v_call: TRBV3-1/TRBV3-2
j_call: TRBJ2-5

cdr3_nt: TGTGCCACCAGCAGAGATAAGGGGGTCGAGCAGTACTTC
cdr3_aa: CATSRDKGVEQYF
cdr3_length: 13
clone_size: -
d_call: -
v_call: TRBV15
j_call: TRBJ2-7

cdr3_nt: TGTGCCACCAGTGACCCCAGGACAGGGGACCCTCGCAATGAGCAGTTCTTC
cdr3_aa: CATSDPRTGDPRNEQFF
cdr3_length: 17
clone_size: -
d_call: TRBD1
v_call: TRBV24-1
j_call: TRBJ2-1

cdr3_nt: TGTGCCAGTAGTAGCCCCCCCTGGACAAAGAGCTCTGGGGCCAACGTCCTGACTTTC
cdr3_aa: CASSSPPWTKSSGANVLTF
cdr3_length: 19
clone_size: -
d_call: -
v_call: TRBV19
j_call: TRBJ2-6

cdr3_nt: TGTGCCAGCACGAGAATTCCGAACTCTGGAAACACCATATATTTT
cdr3_aa: CASTRIPNSGNTIYF
cdr3_length: 15
clone_size: -
d_call: -
v_call: TRBV28
j_call: TRBJ1-3

cdr3_nt: TGTGCCAGCAGCTTCCAGCGGCGATACAATGAGCAGTTCTTC
cdr3_aa: CASSFQRRYNEQFF
cdr3_length: 14
clone_size: -
d_call: -
v_call: TRBV7-2
j_call: TRBJ2-1

cdr3_nt: TGTGCCAGCAGCCCGCCGGGACAGTTCCCTATGGGACTAGCGGGAGGGCGGAGCACAGATACGCAGTATTTT
cdr3_aa: CASSPPGQFPMGLAGGRSTDTQYF
cdr3_length: 24
clone_size: -
d_call: TRBD2
v_call: TRBV6-2/TRBV6-3
j_call: TRBJ2-3

cdr3_nt: TGCGCCAGCAGCCGTGGACTGGGGGGGGGAGTAGAAAAACTGTTTTTT
cdr3_aa: CASSRGLGGGVEKLFF
cdr3_length: 16
clone_size: -
d_call: -
v_call: TRBV4-1
j_call: TRBJ1-4

cdr3_nt: TGTGCCAGCAGCAGAGGGGCAAGGGGAGGATGGGAGACCCAGTACTTC
cdr3_aa: CASSRGARGGWETQYF
cdr3_length: 16
clone_size: -
d_call: -
v_call: TRBV7-8
j_call: TRBJ2-5

cdr3_nt: TGCGCCAGCTCCCGAGCGGGACGTTCCTACGAGCAGTACTTC
cdr3_aa: CASSRAGRSYEQYF
cdr3_length: 14
clone_size: -
d_call: TRBD2
v_call: TRBV5-1
j_call: TRBJ2-7

cdr3_nt: TGCGCCAGCAGTTCACTACTGGGGCAGTTCCCGAACACCGGGGAGCTGTTTTTT
cdr3_aa: CASSSLLGQFPNTGELFF
cdr3_length: 18
clone_size: -
d_call: -
v_call: TRBV23-1
j_call: TRBJ2-2

cdr3_nt: TGCAGCGTTGTAACAGACAGGGTCTACTACGAGCAGTACTTC
cdr3_aa: CSVVTDRVYYEQYF
cdr3_length: 14
clone_size: -
d_call: TRBD1
v_call: TRBV29-1
j_call: TRBJ2-7

cdr3_nt: TGTGCCAGCAGTCAACAGGGGGCGCCGGCAGATACGCAGTATTTT
cdr3_aa: CASSQQGAPADTQYF
cdr3_length: 15
clone_size: few
d_call: TRBD1
v_call: TRBV6-6
j_call: TRBJ2-3

cdr3_nt: TGTGCCAGCTACGACGCCGGGACTAGCGGGAAAAATGAGCAGTTCTTC
cdr3_aa: CASYDAGTSGKNEQFF
cdr3_length: 16
clone_size: -
d_call: TRBD2
v_call: TRBV3-1/TRBV3-2
j_call: TRBJ2-1

cdr3_nt: TGTGCCAGCAGTTTCACAGAGGGAAAACTGTTTTTT
cdr3_aa: CASSFTEGKLFF
cdr3_length: 12
clone_size: -
d_call: -
v_call: TRBV12-3/TRBV12-4
j_call: TRBJ1-4

cdr3_nt: TGTGCCAGCAGTTTTACCCAAGGGGGAACTAATGAAAAACTGTTTTTT
cdr3_aa: CASSFTQGGTNEKLFF
cdr3_length: 16
clone_size: -
d_call: -
v_call: TRBV28
j_call: TRBJ1-4

cdr3_nt: TGTGCCACCAGATTAGCGGGAGGGCCAGGCAATGAGCAGTTCTTC
cdr3_aa: CATRLAGGPGNEQFF
cdr3_length: 15
clone_size: -
d_call: TRBD2
v_call: TRBV24-1
j_call: TRBJ2-1

cdr3_nt: TGTGCCAGTAGTATAGGGGCGACGGCTAATGAAAAACTGTTTTTT
cdr3_aa: CASSIGATANEKLFF
cdr3_length: 15
clone_size: -
d_call: -
v_call: TRBV19
j_call: TRBJ1-4

cdr3_nt: TGTGCCAGTAGAAGGACTAGCGGGAGTTACAATGAGCAGTTCTTC
cdr3_aa: CASRRTSGSYNEQFF
cdr3_length: 15
clone_size: -
d_call: TRBD2
v_call: TRBV19
j_call: TRBJ2-1

cdr3_nt: TGTGCCAGCTCACCATATTCAGGGTCTGGGGATGAGCAGTTCTTC
cdr3_aa: CASSPYSGSGDEQFF
cdr3_length: 15
clone_size: -
d_call: -
v_call: TRBV18
j_call: TRBJ2-1

cdr3_nt: TGTGCCAGCAGCTCCACCCAAGCGGCCACAGATACGCAGTATTTT
cdr3_aa: CASSSTQAATDTQYF
cdr3_length: 15
clone_size: -
d_call: -
v_call: TRBV7-3
j_call: TRBJ2-3

cdr3_nt: TGTGCCAGCAGCTTGGTGGCAGGCTTCTCTGGGGCCAACGTCCTGACTTTC
cdr3_aa: CASSLVAGFSGANVLTF
cdr3_length: 17
clone_size: -
d_call: -
v_call: TRBV5-8
j_call: TRBJ2-6

cdr3_nt: TGTGCCAGCAGCTTCGGAGGGCCTTGGCACCAAGAGACCCAGTACTTC
cdr3_aa: CASSFGGPWHQETQYF
cdr3_length: 16
clone_size: -
d_call: -
v_call: TRBV11-2
j_call: TRBJ2-5